The clone carrying this T cell receptor (beta chain) was seen many times. Amplification yielded TCR beta CDR3 regions, with RNA transcripts as the source. The TCR CDR3 first-round RT-PCR relied on the HTBI primer set. TCRdb re-derived calls from the multiplex PCR reads in MiXCR, one entry per CDR3 protein. The sample holds hundreds of thousands of distinct CDR3 sequences, roughly 15% seen once. The data stem from a study of T cells in Graves' hyperthyroidism and ophthalmopathy. There are 17 residues in the CDR3. V was pared by 5 bases and J by 4 bases, with 10 bases of the junction left unmatched. The receptor's source is a woman in her fifties or sixties with Graves' ophthalmopathy. The sample comprised blood. The genes are TRBV12-3 or TRBV12-4 and TRBJ1-5; TRBD1 aligns across 11 bases. DNA for the CDR3: TGTGCCAGCAGTCCCACCCGGACAGGGGGCCTGAATCAGCCCCAGCATTTT. This translates into CASSPTRTGGLNQPQHF.